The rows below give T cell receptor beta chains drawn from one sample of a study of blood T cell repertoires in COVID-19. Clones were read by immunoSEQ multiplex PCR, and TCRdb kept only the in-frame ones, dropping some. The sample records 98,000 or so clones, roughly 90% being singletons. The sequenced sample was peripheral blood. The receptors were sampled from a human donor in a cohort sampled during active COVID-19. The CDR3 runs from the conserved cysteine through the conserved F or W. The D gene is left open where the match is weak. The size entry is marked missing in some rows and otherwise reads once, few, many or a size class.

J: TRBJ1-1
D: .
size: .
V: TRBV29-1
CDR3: CSVRDRPQDTEAFF
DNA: TGCAGCGTCAGAGACAGGCCCCAGGACACTGAAGCTTTCTTT

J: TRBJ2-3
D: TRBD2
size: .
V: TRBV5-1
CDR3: CASSLRPAGDGTDTQYF
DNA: TGCGCCAGCAGCCTCCGTCCAGCGGGAGACGGCACAGATACGCAGTATTTT

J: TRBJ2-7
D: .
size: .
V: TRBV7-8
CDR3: CASSLGDTLTYEQYF
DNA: TGTGCCAGCAGCTTAGGGGACACCCTCACCTACGAGCAGTACTTC

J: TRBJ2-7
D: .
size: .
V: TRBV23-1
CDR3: CASSQRAPNLSYEQYF
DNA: TGCGCCAGCAGTCAAAGAGCACCAAACCTCTCCTACGAGCAGTACTTC

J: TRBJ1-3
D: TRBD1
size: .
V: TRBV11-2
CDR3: CASTLGGSRSGNTIYF
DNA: TGTGCCAGCACTCTAGGGGGCTCGCGCTCTGGAAACACCATATATTTT

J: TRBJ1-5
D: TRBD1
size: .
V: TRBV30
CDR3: CAWIPHGGTGVSLSNQPQHF
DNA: TGTGCCTGGATCCCCCACGGGGGGACAGGGGTTTCTTTGAGCAATCAGCCCCAGCATTTT

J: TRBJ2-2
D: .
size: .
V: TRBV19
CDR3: CASSIDSGSTGELFF
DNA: TGTGCCAGTAGTATAGATTCCGGGAGTACCGGGGAGCTGTTTTTT

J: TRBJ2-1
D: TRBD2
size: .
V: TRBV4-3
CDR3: CASSQGVGTSPRGTYNEQFF
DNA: TGCGCCAGCAGCCAAGGGGTAGGGACTAGCCCACGGGGGACTTACAATGAGCAGTTCTTC

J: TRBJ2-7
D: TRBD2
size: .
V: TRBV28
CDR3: CASRLSGRLRYEQYF
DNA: TGTGCCAGCAGGCTAAGCGGGAGGTTAAGGTACGAGCAGTACTTC

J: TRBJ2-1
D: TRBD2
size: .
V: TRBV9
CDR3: CASSARTSGGVSSYNEQFF
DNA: TGTGCCAGCAGCGCTAGGACTAGCGGGGGGGTAAGCTCCTACAATGAGCAGTTCTTC

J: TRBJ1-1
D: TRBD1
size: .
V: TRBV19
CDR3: CASTVGQGAQNTEAFF
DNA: TGTGCCAGTACCGTTGGACAGGGGGCTCAGAACACTGAAGCTTTCTTT

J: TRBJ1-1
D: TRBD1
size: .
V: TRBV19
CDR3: CASSIRQGVLNTEAFF
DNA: TGTGCCAGTAGTATCCGACAGGGGGTCTTGAACACTGAAGCTTTCTTT

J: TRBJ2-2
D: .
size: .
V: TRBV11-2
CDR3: CASSLGWGSANTGELFF
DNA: TGTGCCAGCAGCTTAGGGTGGGGCAGTGCGAACACCGGGGAGCTGTTTTTT

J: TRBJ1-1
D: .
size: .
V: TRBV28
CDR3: CASYRQTYTEAFF
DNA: TGTGCCAGCTACCGACAGACTTACACTGAAGCTTTCTTT

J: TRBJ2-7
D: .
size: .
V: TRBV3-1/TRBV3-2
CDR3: CASSHRRSSNYEQYF
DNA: TGTGCCAGCAGCCATCGTAGAAGTTCTAACTACGAGCAGTACTTC

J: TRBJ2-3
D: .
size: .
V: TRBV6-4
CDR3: CASSDSWGADTQYF
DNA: TGTGCCAGCAGTGACTCCTGGGGCGCAGATACGCAGTATTTT

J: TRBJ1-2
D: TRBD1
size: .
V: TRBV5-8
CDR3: CASSWDRATNYGYTF
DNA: TGTGCCAGCAGCTGGGACAGGGCAACAAACTATGGCTACACCTTC

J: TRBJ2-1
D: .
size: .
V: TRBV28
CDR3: CASSFRTLNEQFF
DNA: TGTGCCAGCAGTTTCAGGACACTTAATGAGCAGTTCTTC

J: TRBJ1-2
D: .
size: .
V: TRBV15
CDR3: CATSRGGGYGYTF
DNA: TGTGCCACCAGCAGAGGGGGGGGCTATGGCTACACCTTC

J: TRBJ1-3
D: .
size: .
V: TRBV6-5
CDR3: CASTPGLASGNTIYF
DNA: TGTGCCAGCACTCCCGGGTTAGCCTCTGGAAACACCATATATTTT

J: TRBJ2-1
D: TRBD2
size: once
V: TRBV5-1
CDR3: CASRPPSAGGLSDEQFF
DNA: TGCGCCAGCAGACCCCCATCAGCGGGAGGGCTGAGCGATGAGCAGTTCTTC

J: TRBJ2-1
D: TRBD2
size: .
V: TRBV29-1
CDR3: CSVARRGGGVNEQFF
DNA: TGCAGCGTCGCGAGAAGGGGCGGGGGGGTGAATGAGCAGTTCTTC

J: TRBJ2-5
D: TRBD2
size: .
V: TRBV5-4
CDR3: CASSPRLAGGLETQYF
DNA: TGTGCCAGCAGCCCGAGACTAGCGGGGGGGCTGGAGACCCAGTACTTC

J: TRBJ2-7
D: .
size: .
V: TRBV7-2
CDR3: CASSLGTASSYEQYF
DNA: TGTGCCAGCAGCTTAGGGACTGCTAGCTCCTACGAGCAGTACTTC

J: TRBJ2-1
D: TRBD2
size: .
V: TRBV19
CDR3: CASSRLAGGPQNGNEQFF
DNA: TGTGCCAGTAGTCGACTAGCGGGAGGGCCCCAAAATGGTAATGAGCAGTTCTTC

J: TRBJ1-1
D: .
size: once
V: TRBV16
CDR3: CASSQLKNTEAFF
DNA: TGTGCCAGCAGCCAATTAAAGAACACTGAAGCTTTCTTT

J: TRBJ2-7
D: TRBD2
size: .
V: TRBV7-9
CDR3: CASSPNQGLADSYEQYF
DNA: TGTGCCAGCAGCCCAAACCAAGGACTAGCGGATTCCTACGAGCAGTACTTC

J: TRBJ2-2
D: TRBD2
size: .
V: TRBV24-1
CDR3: CATSDLKLAGVPNTGELFF
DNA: TGTGCCACCAGTGATTTAAAACTAGCGGGAGTGCCGAACACCGGGGAGCTGTTTTTT

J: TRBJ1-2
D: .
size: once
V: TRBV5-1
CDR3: CASSKQGNGYTF
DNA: TGCGCCAGCAGCAAACAGGGTAACGGCTACACCTTC

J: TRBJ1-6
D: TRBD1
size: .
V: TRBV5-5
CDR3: CASSLGQGANNSPLHF
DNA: TGTGCCAGCAGCTTGGGGCAGGGGGCCAATAATTCACCCCTCCACTTT

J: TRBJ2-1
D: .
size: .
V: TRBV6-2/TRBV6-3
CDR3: CASSYGHNEQFF
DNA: TGTGCCAGCAGTTACGGGCACAATGAGCAGTTCTTC

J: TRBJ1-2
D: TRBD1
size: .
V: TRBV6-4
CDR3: CASSVYGGQGATGYTF
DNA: TGTGCCAGCAGTGTCTATGGGGGACAGGGGGCGACCGGCTACACCTTC

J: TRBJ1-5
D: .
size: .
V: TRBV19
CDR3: CASSPRGQIYQPQHF
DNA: TGTGCCAGTAGTCCGCGAGGACAGATCTATCAGCCCCAGCATTTT

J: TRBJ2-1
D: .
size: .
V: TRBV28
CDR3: CASRLGSGEYNEQFF
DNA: TGTGCCAGCAGGTTAGGGTCAGGGGAATACAATGAGCAGTTCTTC

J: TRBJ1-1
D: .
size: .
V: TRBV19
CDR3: CASSIVWQANTEAFF
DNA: TGTGCCAGTAGTATAGTCTGGCAGGCGAACACTGAAGCTTTCTTT

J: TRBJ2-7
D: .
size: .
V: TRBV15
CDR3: CATRGTGNEQYF
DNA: TGTGCCACCAGGGGAACAGGTAACGAGCAGTACTTC

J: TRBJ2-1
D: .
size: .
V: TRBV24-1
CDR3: CATSGDYSEQFF
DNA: TGTGCCACGTCAGGGGACTACTCTGAGCAGTTCTTC

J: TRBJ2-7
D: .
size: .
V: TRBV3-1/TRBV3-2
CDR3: CASSQEVKSSYEQYF
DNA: TGTGCCAGCAGCCAAGAGGTAAAGAGCTCCTACGAGCAGTACTTC

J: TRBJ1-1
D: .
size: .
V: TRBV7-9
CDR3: CASSLLGGDTEAFF
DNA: TGTGCCAGCAGCCTATTAGGGGGGGACACTGAAGCTTTCTTT

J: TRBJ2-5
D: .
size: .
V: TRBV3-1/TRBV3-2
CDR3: CASSPEGETQYF
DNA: TGTGCCAGCAGTCCTGAGGGAGAGACCCAGTACTTC

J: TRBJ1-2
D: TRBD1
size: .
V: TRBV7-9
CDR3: CASSFLRGQGSGYGYTF
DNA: TGTGCCAGCAGCTTCCTTAGGGGACAGGGTAGTGGCTATGGCTACACCTTC

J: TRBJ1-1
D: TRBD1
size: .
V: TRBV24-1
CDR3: CATSDPTDRDHGGGTEAFF
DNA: TGTGCCACCAGTGACCCAACCGACAGGGACCATGGAGGTGGCACTGAAGCTTTCTTT

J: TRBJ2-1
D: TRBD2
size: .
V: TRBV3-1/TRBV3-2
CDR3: CASSPRTSGEIFGGGEQFF
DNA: TGTGCCAGCAGCCCCCGGACTAGCGGGGAAATTTTTGGCGGCGGTGAGCAGTTCTTC

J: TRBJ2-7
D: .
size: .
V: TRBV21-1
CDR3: CASSCIRRVLYEQYF
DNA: TGTGCCAGCAGCTGCATCCGCCGGGTCCTCTACGAGCAGTACTTC

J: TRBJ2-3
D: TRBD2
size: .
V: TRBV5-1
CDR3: CASSLLLAADTQYF
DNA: TGCGCCAGCAGCTTGTTGCTAGCGGCAGATACGCAGTATTTT

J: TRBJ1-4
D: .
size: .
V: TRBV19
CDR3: CASSIGGGAHQKLFF
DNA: TGTGCCAGTAGTATAGGAGGAGGGGCGCATCAAAAACTGTTTTTT

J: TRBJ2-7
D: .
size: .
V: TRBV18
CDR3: CASSRGGNYEQYF
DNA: TGTGCCAGCTCACGAGGCGGAAACTACGAGCAGTACTTC

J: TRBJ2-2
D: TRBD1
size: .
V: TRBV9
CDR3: CARSGQGNTGELFF
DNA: TGTGCCAGGTCGGGACAGGGGAACACCGGGGAGCTGTTTTTT

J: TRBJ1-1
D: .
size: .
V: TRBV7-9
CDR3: CASSFEMTEAFF
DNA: TGTGCCAGCAGCTTTGAGATGACTGAAGCTTTCTTT

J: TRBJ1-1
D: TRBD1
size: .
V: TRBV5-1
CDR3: CASSPLQGEGDTEAFF
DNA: TGCGCCAGCAGCCCCCTACAGGGGGAGGGTGACACTGAAGCTTTCTTT

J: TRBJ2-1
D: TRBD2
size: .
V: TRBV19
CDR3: CASSTTSGGGAYNEQFF
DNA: TGTGCCAGTAGTACCACCTCTGGCGGGGGAGCTTACAATGAGCAGTTCTTC